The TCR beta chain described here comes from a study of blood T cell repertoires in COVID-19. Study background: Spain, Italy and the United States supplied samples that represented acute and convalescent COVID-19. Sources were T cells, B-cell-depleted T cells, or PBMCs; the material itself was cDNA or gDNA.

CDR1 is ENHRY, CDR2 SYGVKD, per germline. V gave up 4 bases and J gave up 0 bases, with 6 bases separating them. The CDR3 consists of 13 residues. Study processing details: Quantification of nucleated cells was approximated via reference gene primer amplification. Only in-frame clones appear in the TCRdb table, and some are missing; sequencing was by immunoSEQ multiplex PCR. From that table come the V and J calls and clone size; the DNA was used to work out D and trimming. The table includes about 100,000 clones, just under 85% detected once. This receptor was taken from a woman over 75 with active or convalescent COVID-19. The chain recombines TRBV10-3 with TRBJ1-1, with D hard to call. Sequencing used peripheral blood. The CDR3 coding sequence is TGTGCCATCAGTGTAGTGTTGAACACTGAAGCTTTCTTT. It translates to CAISVVLNTEAFF.